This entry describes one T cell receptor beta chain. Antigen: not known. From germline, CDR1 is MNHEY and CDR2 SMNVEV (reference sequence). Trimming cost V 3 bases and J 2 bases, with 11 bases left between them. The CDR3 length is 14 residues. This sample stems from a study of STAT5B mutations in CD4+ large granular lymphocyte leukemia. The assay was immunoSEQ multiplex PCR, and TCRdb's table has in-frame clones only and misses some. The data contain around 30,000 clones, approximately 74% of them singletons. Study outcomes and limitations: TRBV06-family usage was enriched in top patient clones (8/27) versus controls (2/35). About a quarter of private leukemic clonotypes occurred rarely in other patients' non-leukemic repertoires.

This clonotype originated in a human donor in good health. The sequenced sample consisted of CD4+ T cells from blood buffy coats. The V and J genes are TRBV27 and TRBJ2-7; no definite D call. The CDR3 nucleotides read TGTGCCAGCAGTTTTAGAGACGGTCCCTACGAGCAGTACTTC. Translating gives CASSFRDGPYEQYF.